The rows below give T cell receptor beta chains drawn from one sample of a study of a mutant IDH1 vaccine in newly diagnosed glioma. These receptors' targets are unknown. Measured with immunoSEQ multiplex PCR; TCRdb has only the in-frame clones, and not every one. The sample shows fewer than 45,000 clones, around 91% of them seen only once. The sequencing used PBMCs, collected from a glioma patient whose treatment included an IDH1 peptide vaccine. These receptors were obtained from a man between 35 and 55 years old with glioma. Each CDR3 is given with its conserved first and last residue. The D gene is left open where the match is weak. A row's size may be missing; if present it is once, few, many or a size class.

cdr3_length j_call clone_size v_call d_call cdr3_aa cdr3_nt
15 TRBJ2-2 - TRBV7-9 - CASSLLLGNTGELFF TGTGCCAGCAGCTTATTGTTGGGGAATACCGGGGAGCTGTTTTTT
15 TRBJ1-1 - TRBV28 TRBD1 CASQGGQSLNTEAFF TGTGCCAGTCAAGGGGGACAGAGTCTGAACACTGAAGCTTTCTTT
16 TRBJ1-4 - TRBV7-9 - CASSVSVAATNEKLFF TGTGCCAGCAGCGTCTCGGTGGCAGCAACTAATGAAAAACTGTTTTTT
15 TRBJ1-5 - TRBV7-9 TRBD1 CASSQGDREGQPQHF TGTGCCAGCAGCCAGGGCGACAGGGAGGGCCAGCCCCAGCATTTT
13 TRBJ2-3 few TRBV5-4 TRBD2 CASSSTSGSTQYF TGTGCCAGCAGCTCCACTAGCGGGTCAACGCAGTATTTT
13 TRBJ2-3 - TRBV30 - CAWSAGATDTQYF TGTGCCTGGAGTGCGGGGGCTACAGATACGCAGTATTTT
16 TRBJ2-2 - TRBV4-1 - CASRRTSLSESGELFF TGCGCCAGCAGAAGAACAAGTTTATCGGAGTCCGGGGAGCTGTTTTTT
22 TRBJ2-1 - TRBV4-3 - CASSQDFPKGKAALSSYNEQFF TGCGCCAGCAGCCAAGATTTCCCAAAGGGAAAAGCGGCATTGAGCTCCTACAATGAGCAGTTCTTC
14 TRBJ1-5 - TRBV7-2 - CASSLAGGTQPQHF TGTGCCAGCAGCCTAGCGGGGGGGACTCAGCCCCAGCATTTT
17 TRBJ2-2 - TRBV21-1 - CASSNGTGVRHTGELFF TGTGCCAGCAGCAACGGCACGGGAGTGAGGCATACCGGGGAGCTGTTTTTT
18 TRBJ1-5 once TRBV19 - CASSIGESGFRGDQPQHF TGTGCCAGTAGTATAGGGGAATCAGGGTTCCGGGGCGATCAGCCCCAGCATTTT
14 TRBJ1-5 - TRBV6-1 - CASSEDRFNQPQHF TGTGCCAGCAGTGAAGACAGGTTTAATCAGCCCCAGCATTTT
11 TRBJ2-7 - TRBV5-5 - CASSLDYEQYF TGTGCCAGCAGCTTAGACTACGAGCAGTACTTC
16 TRBJ2-1 - TRBV4-1 TRBD1 CASSQPGTGSYNEQFF TGCGCCAGCAGCCAGCCCGGGACAGGCTCCTACAATGAGCAGTTCTTC
15 TRBJ1-3 - TRBV18 - CASSPDSGSLNTIYF TGTGCCAGCTCACCTGATTCAGGGTCGCTAAACACCATATATTTT
16 TRBJ2-1 - TRBV29-1 - CSVEDPQGSSYNEQFF TGCAGCGTTGAAGATCCACAGGGAAGCTCCTACAATGAGCAGTTCTTC
15 TRBJ2-2 - TRBV7-9 - CASSQRTPNTGELFF TGTGCCAGCAGCCAAAGGACACCAAACACCGGGGAGCTGTTTTTT
15 TRBJ2-7 - TRBV10-3 TRBD2 CAISGREGLGVEQYF TGTGCCATCTCCGGGCGGGAGGGCCTGGGTGTGGAGCAGTACTTC
16 TRBJ1-5 - TRBV19 TRBD1 CASTSTGTGGAQPQHF TGTGCCAGTACCTCTACCGGGACAGGGGGGGCTCAGCCCCAGCATTTT
12 TRBJ1-4 - TRBV7-9 - CASSLADEKLFF TGTGCCAGCAGCTTAGCAGACGAAAAACTGTTTTTT
16 TRBJ2-1 - TRBV19 - CASSTKGRSSYNEQFF TGTGCCAGTAGTACCAAGGGGCGTAGCTCCTACAATGAGCAGTTCTTC
15 TRBJ2-3 - TRBV11-2 TRBD1 CASSLEQGFRDTQYF TGTGCCAGCAGCTTAGAACAGGGGTTTCGGGATACGCAGTATTTT
12 TRBJ2-5 - TRBV29-1 TRBD1 CSVVRQGETQYF TGCAGCGTTGTACGACAGGGGGAGACCCAGTACTTC
15 TRBJ2-2 - TRBV9 - CASSVGTGPTGELFF TGTGCCAGCAGCGTCGGGACTGGCCCCACCGGGGAGCTGTTTTTT
16 TRBJ1-6 - TRBV19 TRBD1 CASSLGRRGRGSPLHF TGTGCCAGTAGCCTCGGCCGCAGGGGGCGGGGTTCACCCCTCCACTTT
19 TRBJ1-6 - TRBV7-2 TRBD1 CASSLVGGRGHSYNSPLHF TGTGCCAGCAGCTTAGTGGGTGGTAGGGGGCACTCCTATAATTCACCCCTCCACTTT
15 TRBJ1-1 - TRBV7-8 - CASSLQQPGNTEAFF TGTGCCAGCAGCTTACAACAACCAGGGAACACTGAAGCTTTCTTT